A selection of T cell receptor beta chains follows, all from one sample in a study of blood T cell repertoires in COVID-19. TCRdb keeps only in-frame clones here, not all; method: immunoSEQ multiplex PCR. The sample includes 350,000 to 400,000 clones, 86% seen only once; the top ten take just over 7%. The sequenced sample consisted of peripheral blood. Receptor source: an older woman with COVID-19, enrolled during active disease. CDR3s include the opening cysteine and the closing phenylalanine or tryptophan. The D gene is left open where the match is weak. Not every row has a clone size; where given, it reads once, few, many or a size class.

V: TRBV28
length: 16
D: TRBD1
J: TRBJ2-5
size: once
DNA: TGTGCCAGCAGTTCAACCGGGACAGGGGTTGGGAAGACCCAGTACTTC
CDR3: CASSSTGTGVGKTQYF

V: TRBV5-6
length: 16
D: TRBD2
J: TRBJ2-1
size: NA
DNA: TGTGCCAGCAGCTTGGTGACAGCGGGATTCTACAATGAGCAGTTCTTC
CDR3: CASSLVTAGFYNEQFF

V: TRBV19
length: 13
D: NA
J: TRBJ1-5
size: NA
DNA: TGTGCCAGTAGTTACGCGGGCAATCAGCCCCAGCATTTT
CDR3: CASSYAGNQPQHF

V: TRBV9
length: 15
D: NA
J: TRBJ1-2
size: NA
DNA: TGTGCCAGCAGCGTGTCGGGGAATGGGCCAGGAGGCTACACCTTC
CDR3: CASSVSGNGPGGYTF

V: TRBV5-4
length: 16
D: TRBD1
J: TRBJ2-1
size: NA
DNA: TGTGCCAGCAGCTTGGGATTTGACAGGGGGAGTCATGAGCAGTTCTTC
CDR3: CASSLGFDRGSHEQFF

V: TRBV24-1
length: 15
D: NA
J: TRBJ1-3
size: NA
DNA: TGTGCCACCAGTGTCTTACGGGGATCTGGAAACACCATATATTTT
CDR3: CATSVLRGSGNTIYF

V: TRBV7-3
length: 17
D: TRBD2
J: TRBJ2-1
size: once
DNA: TGTGCCAGCAGCTTAACTAGCGGGGCGCCTTCCTACAATGAGCAGTTCTTC
CDR3: CASSLTSGAPSYNEQFF

V: TRBV9
length: 18
D: TRBD2
J: TRBJ2-2
size: NA
DNA: TGTGCCAGCAGCGTTCCGACTAGCGGGGGGGCGAACACCGGGGAGCTGTTTTTT
CDR3: CASSVPTSGGANTGELFF

V: TRBV14
length: 9
D: NA
J: TRBJ1-1
size: NA
DNA: TGTGCCAGCAGCCAAGAGGGGGGCTTT
CDR3: CASSQEGGF

V: TRBV7-2
length: 16
D: TRBD1
J: TRBJ1-4
size: NA
DNA: TGTGCCAGCAGCCCGCCGGGACAGGGTTGGAATGAAAAACTGTTTTTT
CDR3: CASSPPGQGWNEKLFF

V: TRBV2
length: 16
D: TRBD1
J: TRBJ1-2
size: many
DNA: TGTGCCAGCAGCTCCGGACAGGGCGATCCCCTCTATGGCTACACCTTC
CDR3: CASSSGQGDPLYGYTF

V: TRBV7-2
length: 15
D: NA
J: TRBJ2-1
size: NA
DNA: TGTGCCAGCAGCTCCGTCGGGGAAGCCTACAATGAGCAGTTCTTC
CDR3: CASSSVGEAYNEQFF

V: TRBV4-1
length: 17
D: TRBD1
J: TRBJ2-2
size: NA
DNA: TGCGCCAGCAGCTATAGACAGGGTGGCCCGAACACCGGGGAGCTGTTTTTT
CDR3: CASSYRQGGPNTGELFF

V: TRBV19
length: 12
D: TRBD1
J: TRBJ2-7
size: NA
DNA: TGTGCCAGCGGACAGGGCATTTACGAGCAGTACTTC
CDR3: CASGQGIYEQYF

V: TRBV6-5
length: 14
D: NA
J: TRBJ1-2
size: NA
DNA: TGTGCCAGCAGTTACTTCAGGGATAACTATGGCTACACCTTC
CDR3: CASSYFRDNYGYTF

V: TRBV2
length: 15
D: NA
J: TRBJ2-2
size: once
DNA: TGTGCCAGCAGTGATAAGGGGACGAACACCGGGGAGCTGTTTTTT
CDR3: CASSDKGTNTGELFF

V: TRBV4-1
length: 15
D: NA
J: TRBJ2-7
size: NA
DNA: TGCGCCAGCAGCCAAGGGAGGGCCAGCAACAACGAGCAGTACTTC
CDR3: CASSQGRASNNEQYF

V: TRBV5-1
length: 15
D: NA
J: TRBJ1-2
size: NA
DNA: TGCGCCAGCAGCTTGACGGGGCAGGGGACGGATGGCTACACCTTC
CDR3: CASSLTGQGTDGYTF

V: TRBV5-1
length: 14
D: NA
J: TRBJ1-6
size: NA
DNA: TGCGCCAGCAGCGCGGACATTCCCAATTCACCCCTCCACTTT
CDR3: CASSADIPNSPLHF

V: TRBV6-2/TRBV6-3
length: 15
D: TRBD2
J: TRBJ2-5
size: many
DNA: TGTGCCAGCAGTTACCAGCCTGACCGCGGGGGGGACCAGTACTTC
CDR3: CASSYQPDRGGDQYF

V: TRBV19
length: 14
D: NA
J: TRBJ2-3
size: NA
DNA: TGTGCCAGTAGTATCGAGGGCACCGGAGATACGCAGTATTTT
CDR3: CASSIEGTGDTQYF

V: TRBV5-4
length: 17
D: NA
J: TRBJ1-2
size: NA
DNA: TGTGCCAGCAGCCCGACAGGCCGCGGCCGACTTGACTATGGCTACACCTTC
CDR3: CASSPTGRGRLDYGYTF

V: TRBV11-2
length: 15
D: TRBD1
J: TRBJ2-5
size: NA
DNA: TGTGCCAGCAGCTTCGGGACAGGGGTGAGAGAGACCCAGTACTTC
CDR3: CASSFGTGVRETQYF

V: TRBV6-5
length: 12
D: NA
J: TRBJ1-2
size: NA
DNA: TGTGCCAGCAGTCCAGATCGCTATGGCTACACCTTC
CDR3: CASSPDRYGYTF

V: TRBV11-3
length: 12
D: NA
J: TRBJ2-7
size: NA
DNA: TGTGCCAGCAGCTTAGATTCTTACGAGCAGTACTTC
CDR3: CASSLDSYEQYF

V: TRBV10-1
length: 13
D: NA
J: TRBJ1-1
size: many
DNA: TGCGCCAGCAGTGATGAGAAGAACACTGAAGCTTTCTTT
CDR3: CASSDEKNTEAFF

V: TRBV12-3/TRBV12-4
length: 13
D: TRBD1
J: TRBJ1-1
size: NA
DNA: TGTGCCAGCAGTTGGGACAGGGGGACTGAAGCTTTCTTT
CDR3: CASSWDRGTEAFF

V: TRBV13
length: 11
D: NA
J: TRBJ1-1
size: NA
DNA: TGTGCCAGCAGCCTCAGGACTGAAGCTTTCTTT
CDR3: CASSLRTEAFF

V: TRBV5-1
length: 14
D: TRBD1
J: TRBJ1-3
size: once
DNA: TGCGCCAGCAGCTCGACAGGGTACGGAAACACCATATATTTT
CDR3: CASSSTGYGNTIYF

V: TRBV14
length: 17
D: TRBD1
J: TRBJ1-1
size: NA
DNA: TGTGCCAGCAGCCCTTGGACAGGGGGCGCAGGGATCACTGAAGCTTTCTTT
CDR3: CASSPWTGGAGITEAFF

V: TRBV2
length: 15
D: TRBD2
J: TRBJ2-5
size: NA
DNA: TGTGCCAGCAAGTGGGAGACTAGCGGGGAAGAGACCCAGTACTTC
CDR3: CASKWETSGEETQYF

V: TRBV29-1
length: 13
D: NA
J: TRBJ2-3
size: NA
DNA: TGCAGCGTCTTAGCGGCTAGCACAGATACGCAGTATTTT
CDR3: CSVLAASTDTQYF

V: TRBV2
length: 14
D: NA
J: TRBJ1-2
size: NA
DNA: TGTGCCAGCAGTGTCCAGGGCACGGACTATGGCTACACCTTC
CDR3: CASSVQGTDYGYTF

V: TRBV7-2
length: 14
D: TRBD1
J: TRBJ1-3
size: NA
DNA: TGTGCCAGCACCAGGGACAGGGGGCAAAACACCATATATTTT
CDR3: CASTRDRGQNTIYF

V: TRBV6-1
length: 14
D: TRBD1
J: TRBJ1-2
size: NA
DNA: TGTGCCAGCAGTGACAGGGGGCTTCACTATGGCTACACCTTC
CDR3: CASSDRGLHYGYTF